The next 27 T cell receptor beta chains were all read from a single sample in a study of T cell changes during pregnancy in multiple sclerosis. TCRdb's copy holds only in-frame clones and misses some; the assay was immunoSEQ multiplex PCR. The repertoire holds 79,000 or so clones, about 91% seen once, with around 2% in the top ten. The specimen was peripheral blood, collected in the first trimester of pregnancy. The receptors here all came from a female donor in good health, enrolled as a control in a pregnancy study.

The gene calls are TRBV7-2 and TRBJ2-7; 7 bases are a match to TRBD1. The CDR3 loop spans 13 amino acids. Trimming cost V 5 bases and J 4 bases; bases outside gene matches: 5. The germline CDR1 and CDR2 sequences are SGHTA and FQGNSA. DNA of the CDR3: TGTGCCAGCAGCCAGGCCAGGGGGTACGAGCAGTACTTC. Protein sequence: CASSQARGYEQYF.

This clone has a single count. The chain is built from TRBV6-4 and TRBJ2-5; 8 bases match TRBD1. There are 13 residues in the CDR3. The germline gives CDR1 MRHNA, CDR2 SNTAGT. V gave up 8 bases and J gave up 5 bases; unmatched junction bases: 7. The CDR3, as DNA: TGTGCCAGCGTCTTCACAGGGGGGGAGACCCAGTACTTC. Protein: CASVFTGGETQYF.

The J gene is TRBJ1-5, the V gene TRBV28; weak D call: TRBD1 (6 bases). V was trimmed by 6 bases and J by 7 bases, leaving 13 bases between them. The CDR3 spans 13 residues. Per germline, CDR1 MDHEN and CDR2 SYDVKM. CDR3 nucleotides: TGTGCCAGCAGGGCAGGGGTTGGGCAGCCCCAGCATTTT. The encoded protein is CASRAGVGQPQHF.

J is TRBJ1-2 and V is TRBV13, with 7 bases aligning to TRBD1. This CDR3 has 14 residues. Germline-derived CDR1 and CDR2 are PRHDT and FYEKMQ (reference sequence). Trimming at V came to 5 bases and at J to 2 bases, leaving 5 bases not matched to a gene. The CDR3 protein is CASSPGQPNYGYTF. CDR3 bases: TGTGCCAGCAGCCCGGGACAGCCAAACTATGGCTACACCTTC. The entire variable domain, with the rest obtained from reference TRBV13 and TRBJ1-2, is as follows: AAGVIQSPRHLIKEKRETATLKCYPIPRHDTVYWYQQGPGQDPQFLISFYEKMQSDKGSIPDRFSAQQFSDYHSELNMSSLELGDSALYFCASSPGQPNYGYTFGSGTRLTVV.

The chain couples TRBV5-1 to TRBJ2-4; 7 nucleotides agree with TRBD1. The CDR3 is 15 residues long. Germline CDR1 and CDR2: SGHRS and YFSETQ. V lost 0 bases to trimming and J lost 6 bases; unmatched junction nucleotides: 6. This CDR3 is CASSLEPGQINIQYF. The CDR3 DNA reads as TGCGCCAGCAGCTTGGAACCGGGACAGATAAACATTCAGTACTTC.

This clone was seen a single time. The genes are TRBV7-3 and TRBJ2-1, with D maybe TRBD1 (6 bases). Germline V gene lookup returns CDR1 SGHTA and CDR2 FQGTGA. V was trimmed by 3 bases and J by 8 bases, leaving 11 bases between them. The CDR3 contains 13 residues. CDR3 bases: TGTGCCAGCAGCTTGCAGGGGTCCGATGAGCAGTTCTTC. Its translation is CASSLQGSDEQFF. Complete variable domain (other parts from reference TRBV7-3 and TRBJ2-1): GAGVSQTPSNKVTEKGKYVELRCDPISGHTALYWYRQSLGQGPEFLIYFQGTGAADDSGLPNDRFFAVRPEGSVSTLKIQRTERGDSAVYLCASSLQGSDEQFFGPGTRLTVL.

The chain links TRBV18 to TRBJ1-1; no clear D gene. The CDR3 is 15 residues long. Germline CDR1 is KGHSH and CDR2 is LQKENI. V gave up 6 bases and J gave up 1 base, with 15 bases separating them. CDR3 protein: CASSPVGARNTEAFF. The DNA of the CDR3 is TGTGCCAGCTCCCCCGTGGGCGCTCGGAACACTGAAGCTTTCTTT.

This chain uses TRBV10-3 with TRBJ2-7; D ambiguous. The CDR3 loop spans 15 amino acids. Between the trimmed V and J ends, which lost 10 bases and 0 bases, there was a span of 19 bases. Germline-derived CDR1 and CDR2 are ENHRY and SYGVKD. The CDR3 region is CATHPGRYLSYEQYF. DNA of the CDR3: TGTGCCACCCACCCCGGCAGGTATCTCTCCTACGAGCAGTACTTC.

This chain links TRBV6-6 with TRBJ2-5, with D perhaps matching TRBD2 (5 bases). The germline CDR1 and CDR2 sequences are MNHNY and SVGAGI (reference sequence). The length of the CDR3 is 13 residues. V gave up 8 bases and J gave up 5 bases, with 15 bases separating them. CDR3 bases: TGTGCCAGCCGGGGTACGGGTTGGGAGACCCAGTACTTC. Translated, it gives CASRGTGWETQYF.

The rearrangement uses TRBV7-2 and TRBJ1-1; no firm D call. The CDR3 has 13 amino acids. Trimming shortened V by 7 bases and J by 1 base, and 10 bases separated the two germline ends. Germline CDR1 is SGHTA and CDR2 is FQGNSA. In DNA form, the CDR3 reads TGTGCCAGCACGATTGGGCAGAACACTGAAGCTTTCTTT. As protein: CASTIGQNTEAFF.

This clone has a handful of counts. J is TRBJ1-1 and V is TRBV9; perhaps TRBD1 as D (6 bases). This CDR3 comprises 15 residues. The germline V gene has CDR1 SGDLS and CDR2 YYNGEE. V gave up 3 bases and J gave up 4 bases, with 16 bases separating them. The CDR3 coding sequence is TGTGCCAGCAGCGCCCATGTGGTAGGGGGCACTGAAGCTTTCTTT. It codes for CASSAHVVGGTEAFF.

The CDR3 reads CASSRDSWGEKLFF. Here the CDR3 DNA reads TGTGCCAGCAGCCGGGACAGTTGGGGTGAAAAACTGTTTTTT. The chain recombines TRBV7-6 with TRBJ1-4; 7 bases are a match to TRBD1. V gave up 5 bases and J gave up 7 bases; unmatched junction bases: 7. The CDR3 has 14 residues. From germline, CDR1 is SGHVS and CDR2 FNYEAQ.

V and J are TRBV5-1 and TRBJ1-1, with 7 bases aligning to TRBD1. Per germline, CDR1 SGHRS and CDR2 YFSETQ. The trim removed 1 base at V and 0 bases at J, leaving 6 bases unmatched. The CDR3 totals 16 residues. CDR3 amino acids: CASSLRGGNMNTEAFF. The CDR3 region has the DNA TGCGCCAGCAGCTTGCGAGGGGGCAACATGAACACTGAAGCTTTCTTT.

The chain combines TRBV11-2 with TRBJ1-1, with D possibly being TRBD1 (5 bases). The CDR3 is made up of 12 amino acids. The V end was cut by 0 bases, the J end by 10 bases, with 9 bases between. Per germline, CDR1 SGHAT and CDR2 FQNNGV. CDR3 sequence reads: CASSLEARVAFF. In DNA, the CDR3 is TGTGCCAGCAGCTTAGAGGCCAGGGTAGCTTTCTTT.

The genes are TRBV5-6 and TRBJ1-1; D might be TRBD1 (5 bases). V lost 2 bases to trimming and J lost 1 base, with 6 bases between them. The CDR3 is 13 residues long. Germline V gene data show CDR1 as SGHDT and CDR2 as YYEEEE. In DNA, the CDR3 is TGTGCCAGCAGCTTAGGGGCGAACACTGAAGCTTTCTTT. Translating it yields CASSLGANTEAFF.

This clone was recorded once. The chain combines TRBV7-3 with TRBJ2-1, with TRBD2 matching 7 bases. Looked up from germline, CDR1 is SGHTA and CDR2 is FQGTGA. The CDR3 runs 15 residues. J lost 1 base, V lost 0 bases, and 0 bases had no gene match. The DNA of the CDR3 is TGTGCCAGCAGCTTAACGCGGGGGTCCTACAATGAGCAGTTCTTC. Residues: CASSLTRGSYNEQFF.

The chain couples TRBV2 to TRBJ2-1; TRBD2 agrees at 13 bases. Germline CDR1 is SNHLY and CDR2 is FYNNEI. V dropped 6 bases and J dropped 8; count of bases not matched to a gene: 7. The CDR3 extends over 15 amino acids. The CDR3 here is CASSFTSGGAYEQFF. For the CDR3, the DNA is TGTGCCAGCAGCTTTACTAGCGGGGGGGCTTATGAGCAGTTCTTC.

This clone came up once. The CDR3 sequence: CASSISGGPLNEQFF. The CDR3 bases are TGTGCCAGTAGTATCTCCGGGGGGCCTTTGAATGAGCAGTTCTTC. The chain is built from TRBV19 and TRBJ2-1; the D gene is possibly TRBD2 (7 bases). The V gene's germline CDR1 is LNHDA and CDR2 SQIVND (reference sequence). CDR3 length equals 15 residues. The V end lost 3 bases, the J end lost 7 bases, and 16 bases lay between the germline ends.

The CDR3 region has the DNA TGCGCCAGCAGCGCGGGCAGGGGCTCTGGAAACACCATATATTTT. It specifies CASSAGRGSGNTIYF. This sequence joins TRBV4-3 and TRBJ1-3, with D tentatively TRBD1 (6 bases). Germline V gene sequence: CDR1 LGHNA, CDR2 YSLEER. CDR3 length equals 15 residues. The V gene lost 5 bases and the J gene lost 0 bases, with 11 bases spanning the gap.

V is TRBV4-3 and J is TRBJ2-7, with D maybe TRBD1 (6 bases). The CDR3 extends over 15 amino acids. Per germline, CDR1 LGHNA and CDR2 YSLEER. Trimming left V 2 bases short and J 3 bases short, with 14 bases between. This CDR3 is CASSQTGTPVYEQYF. In DNA form, the CDR3 reads TGCGCCAGCAGCCAAACCGGGACACCCGTCTACGAGCAGTACTTC.

The chain has TRBV7-3 and TRBJ1-1, with D maybe TRBD1 (5 bases). This CDR3 is 12 amino acids long. Germline assignment: CDR1 SGHTA and CDR2 FQGTGA. The V gene lost 4 bases and the J gene lost 8 bases, with 11 bases spanning the gap. This CDR3 reads CASSSGGKEAFF. The CDR3 DNA is TGTGCCAGCAGCTCCGGGGGGAAGGAAGCTTTCTTT.

This chain joins TRBV27 and TRBJ2-5; D is possibly TRBD2 (5 bases). Looked up from germline, CDR1 is MNHEY and CDR2 is SMNVEV (reference sequence). This CDR3 is built from 14 residues. The V gene lost 0 bases and the J gene lost 3 bases, with 8 bases spanning the gap. The CDR3 DNA follows: TGTGCCAGCAGTTTATCGGGAGCTAAAGAGACCCAGTACTTC. Residues: CASSLSGAKETQYF.

The rearrangement joins TRBV6-6 to TRBJ2-5; D might be TRBD2 (5 bases). The germline V and J ends were trimmed by 6 bases and 2 bases, with 16 bases remaining between them. Looked up from germline, CDR1 is MNHNY and CDR2 is SVGAGI (reference sequence). The CDR3 is 15 residues long. The CDR3 bases are TGTGCCAGCAGCCTGGGCCATTCGGGACAAGAGACCCAGTACTTC. This gives the protein CASSLGHSGQETQYF.

The chain has TRBV9 and TRBJ2-3; D remains ambiguous. This CDR3 is 15 amino acids long. The ends were cut back, 1 base at V and 1 base at J, with 10 bases in the middle. Germline values: CDR1 SGDLS, CDR2 YYNGEE. DNA for the CDR3: TGTGCCAGCAGCGTACGGGTAGCCCGCACAGATACGCAGTATTTT. This encodes CASSVRVARTDTQYF.

In its sample, this clone was seen once. This chain uses TRBV28 with TRBJ2-7; 8 positions agree with TRBD1. Germline V CDR1 and CDR2: MDHEN, SYDVKM. After removal of 4 bases from V and 2 bases from J, the junction contained 7 bases not matched to a gene. The CDR3 is 15 amino acids. DNA for the CDR3: TGTGCCAGCAGTTCGGGGACAGGTAAACCCTACGAGCAGTACTTC. This translates into CASSSGTGKPYEQYF.

This clone was recorded only once. The genes are TRBV28 and TRBJ1-6; D remains unclear. The CDR3 runs 15 residues. V lost 6 bases, J lost 2 bases, and 11 bases lay in between. Germline-derived CDR1 and CDR2 are MDHEN and SYDVKM. The CDR3 sequence is CASREQFPYNSPLHF. As DNA, the CDR3 is TGTGCCAGCAGGGAACAGTTCCCCTATAATTCACCCCTCCACTTT.

V gene TRBV7-2 combines with J gene TRBJ1-2, with D possibly TRBD1 on 6 matching bases. CDR1 is SGHTA and CDR2 is FQGNSA in the germline V gene. Between the trimmed V and J ends, which lost 1 base and 5 bases, there was a span of 8 bases. The CDR3 is made up of 13 amino acids. CDR3 residues: CASSLGTAYGYTF. The CDR3 nucleotides read TGTGCCAGCAGCTTAGGGACAGCTTATGGCTACACCTTC.